This paragraph reports one T cell receptor beta chain. The antigen remains unidentified. V lost 0 bases and J lost 0, with 6 bases in between. Germline assignment: CDR1 ENHRY and CDR2 SYGVKD. The CDR3 has 15 residues. The record originates from a study of regulatory T cells in long-lasting Graves disease. General study points: Whereas about a thousand public clonotypes were shared by new patients, persistent patients shared more, at some 2,900. Persistent Graves' patients showed less TCR diversity than newly diagnosed patients showed.

Time point given: newly diagnosed GD, antithyroid drugs for less than 3 months. PBMC-extracted RNA yielded the TCR library. Building the TCR beta libraries relied on iRepertoire HTBI primers, and CDR3 regions underwent Arm-PCR. Each CDR3 protein is one row after TCRdb ran MiXCR on the multiplex PCR reads. The sample records 500,000 to 700,000 distinct CDR3 sequences, 16% being singletons. The data also belong to a second study, concerning T cells in Graves' hyperthyroidism and ophthalmopathy. From that paper: Exclusion of patients followed from uncontrolled infection, other autoimmune disease, pregnancy or lactation. Diagnoses were established using clinical symptoms, serum thyroxine and TRAb, thyroid ultrasound and orbital computed tomography.

The sequencing here drew on peripheral blood mononuclear cells (PBMCs), taken at new diagnosis, from a patient treated with antithyroid drugs. The chain couples TRBV10-3 to TRBJ1-5, with D uncertain. The receptor was derived from a woman aged 25 to 39 with Graves disease. The DNA of the CDR3 is TGTGCCATCAGTGAGTCCGCAGATAGCAATCAGCCCCAGCATTTT. Translated, it gives CAISESADSNQPQHF.